One sample yielded the 11 T cell receptor beta chains listed below, sequenced in a study of cytomegalovirus exposure and HLA in healthy donors. PCR involved 60 Vbeta and 13 Jbeta primers. The table came from immunoSEQ multiplex PCR; TCRdb's copy has only in-frame clones and leaves some out. Of a few hundred thousand clones in the sample, 85% to 95% were seen once. The material sequenced was PBMCs. Every receptor here comes from a girl aged 2 to 10 in good health and CMV-seronegative.

The chain combines TRBV19 with TRBJ2-7, with a tentative D call TRBD1 (5 bases). V was trimmed by 4 bases and J by 12 bases, leaving 16 bases between them. The germline CDR1 and CDR2 sequences are LNHDA and SQIVND (reference sequence). CDR3 length: 12 amino acids. The CDR3 bases are TGTGCCAGTAGTACACCTGACAGTAAACCGTACTTC. Its protein is CASSTPDSKPYF.

V and J are TRBV7-8 and TRBJ2-1; 10 nucleotides match TRBD2. From germline, CDR1 is SGHVS and CDR2 FQNEAQ. This CDR3 has 17 amino acids. The V segment lost 5 bases and the J segment 4 bases; nucleotides outside the gene matches: 11. The CDR3 here is CASSRQVAGGSYNEQFF. CDR3 DNA: TGTGCCAGCAGCAGGCAGGTAGCGGGGGGTAGTTACAATGAGCAGTTCTTC.

V usage is TRBV5-1 and J usage is TRBJ1-1; D call uncertain. The germline V and J ends were trimmed by 1 base and 1 base, with 14 bases remaining between them. The germline gives CDR1 SGHRS, CDR2 YFSETQ. This CDR3 contains 16 residues. The CDR3 DNA reads TGCGCCAGCAGCTTGTGGTCTGGCCGGGGGAACACTGAAGCTTTCTTT. This gives the protein CASSLWSGRGNTEAFF.

V and J are TRBV15 and TRBJ2-4; D is unresolved. The germline V and J ends were trimmed by 0 bases and 6 bases, with 9 bases remaining between them. CDR3 length: 14 residues. Looked up from germline, CDR1 is LNHNV and CDR2 is YYDKDF (reference sequence). CDR3 sequence reads: CATSRDNERNIQYF. CDR3 in DNA: TGTGCCACCAGCAGAGATAACGAGCGAAACATTCAGTACTTC.

The V and J genes are TRBV27 and TRBJ2-1; 9 bases map to TRBD1. Trimming took 6 bases from V and 3 from J; bases not matched to a gene: 6. The CDR3 covers 15 residues. Germline-derived CDR1 and CDR2 are MNHEY and SMNVEV (reference sequence). CDR3 nucleotides: TGTGCCAGCAGGGAGGGACAGGGTTTCTACAATGAGCAGTTCTTC. This translates into CASREGQGFYNEQFF.

The rearrangement links TRBV5-5 to TRBJ2-7, with TRBD2 matching 8 bases. The CDR3 spans 14 residues. With 5 bases clipped from V and 3 bases from J, the junction kept 7 bases outside the gene matches. Germline V CDR1 and CDR2: SGHKS, YYEKEE (reference sequence). CDR3 residues: CASSGGGGLYEQYF. The DNA of the CDR3 is TGTGCCAGCAGTGGTGGCGGGGGGCTCTACGAGCAGTACTTC. The complete variable domain, with remaining parts taken from reference TRBV5-5 and TRBJ2-7, reads DAGVTQSPTHLIKTRGQQVTLRCSPISGHKSVSWYQQVLGQGPQFIFQYYEKEERGRGNFPDRFSARQFPNYSSELNVNALLLGDSALYLCASSGGGGLYEQYFGPGTRLTVT.

This chain links TRBV19 with TRBJ2-7; 10 bases match TRBD1. Germline CDR1 and CDR2: LNHDA and SQIVND (reference sequence). V lost 5 bases and J lost 0; bases outside the gene matches: 4. The CDR3 runs 15 residues. CDR3 region: CASSAGTGASYEQYF. For the CDR3, the DNA is TGTGCCAGTAGTGCCGGGACAGGGGCCTCCTACGAGCAGTACTTC.

V and J are TRBV13 and TRBJ2-5; 12 bases align to TRBD2. The J call may be in error: the DNA end matches TRBJ2-7 better. Looked up from germline, CDR1 is PRHDT and CDR2 is FYEKMQ (reference sequence). The CDR3 extends over 15 amino acids. The CDR3 bases are TGTGCCAGCAGCGCTAGCGGGAGGGCCGGCTACGAGCAGTACTTC. Translation gives CASSASGRAGYEQYF.

J is TRBJ2-2 and V is TRBV18; D uncertain. The germline gives CDR1 KGHSH, CDR2 LQKENI. The CDR3 is 13 residues long. V lost 4 bases and J lost 5, with 8 bases in between. The CDR3 DNA follows: TGTGCCAGCTCACTCCTAGGAACCGGGGAGCTGTTTTTT. It codes for CASSLLGTGELFF. Using reference TRBV18 and TRBJ2-2 for the parts outside the CDR3, the full variable domain is NAGVMQNPRHLVRRRGQEARLRCSPMKGHSHVYWYRQLPEEGLKFMVYLQKENIIDESGMPKERFSAEFPKEGPSILRIQQVVRGDSAAYFCASSLLGTGELFFGEGSRLTVL.

V gene TRBV7-6 combines with J gene TRBJ1-2; D is unclear. The CDR3 extends over 13 amino acids. Between the trimmed V and J ends, which lost 4 bases and 7 bases, there was a span of 13 bases. Germline V lookup: CDR1 SGHVS, CDR2 FNYEAQ. The CDR3 is CASSYAGYCGYTF. For the CDR3, the DNA is TGTGCCAGCAGCTACGCGGGGTATTGTGGCTACACCTTC.

This clone was seen only a few times. V and J are TRBV28 and TRBJ1-2; tentative D call: TRBD1 (6 bases). The CDR3 loop spans 12 amino acids. V dropped 6 bases and J dropped 8 bases, with 13 bases sitting between them. CDR1 and CDR2 from the germline V gene are MDHEN and SYDVKM. CDR3 DNA: TGTGCCAGCAGAGGCCAGGGGATGGGCTACACCTTC. Translation gives CASRGQGMGYTF.